These 11 T cell receptor beta chains were sequenced from one sample in a study of T cell responses to AZD1222 COVID-19 vaccine. Profiled with immunoSEQ multiplex PCR; TCRdb holds only in-frame clones, not every one. Among more than 95,000 clones listed, around 92% were seen once. The source was peripheral blood, collected on day 0 of AZD1222 vaccination. Receptor source: an adult in good health.

This clone appeared a single time. The chain joins TRBV4-3 to TRBJ2-1, with TRBD2 as a possible D gene (6 bases). The germline V gene has CDR1 LGHNA and CDR2 YSLEER. The CDR3 spans 16 residues. V shed 1 base and J shed 3 bases, with 13 bases lying between them. CDR3 bases: TGCGCCAGCAGCCAAGGTGGAGGAGGGTACTACAATGAGCAGTTCTTC. Amino acid sequence: CASSQGGGGYYNEQFF.

The genes are TRBV6-1 and TRBJ2-3, with unresolved D. Germline V gene sequence: CDR1 MNHNS, CDR2 SASEGT. V lost 2 bases, J lost 2 bases, and 5 bases lay in between. CDR3 length: 13 residues. The CDR3 region has the DNA TGTGCCAGCAGTGAAAACCCCACAGATACGCAGTATTTT. It yields the protein CASSENPTDTQYF.

CDR3 DNA sequence: TGTGCCAGCCCAGTAATAGGGGAAGGGAAGGGGCGGCAGTACTTC. Translating it yields CASPVIGEGKGRQYF. J is TRBJ2-7 and V is TRBV9; D is possibly TRBD1 (5 bases). V was clipped by 7 bases and J by 9 bases, with 26 bases between them. Per the germline V gene, CDR1 is SGDLS and CDR2 is YYNGEE. The CDR3 is made up of 15 amino acids. The full variable domain, with the rest looked up from reference TRBV9 and TRBJ2-7, is DSGVTQTPKHLITATGQRVTLRCSPRSGDLSVYWYQQSLDQGLQFLIQYYNGEERAKGNILERFSAQQFPDLHSELNLSSLELGDSALYFCASPVIGEGKGRQYFGPGTRLTVT.

This chain links TRBV30 with TRBJ1-5; maybe TRBD1 (6 bases). CDR3 length equals 15 residues. Germline-derived CDR1 and CDR2 are GTSNPN and SVGIG (reference sequence). The V end lost 0 bases, the J end lost 3 bases, and 12 bases lay between the germline ends. CDR3 sequence: CAWSVPRGDNQPQHF. In nucleotides, the CDR3 is TGTGCCTGGAGTGTCCCCAGGGGTGACAATCAGCCCCAGCATTTT.

The V gene is TRBV4-3, the J gene TRBJ2-2, with 8 bases fitting TRBD1. The CDR3 is made up of 16 amino acids. With V trimmed by 0 bases and J by 4 bases, 4 bases remained unmatched. In germline, CDR1 is LGHNA, CDR2 YSLEER. The CDR3 protein is CASSQETGAGTGELFF. CDR3 sequence (DNA): TGCGCCAGCAGCCAAGAGACAGGGGCTGGCACCGGGGAGCTGTTTTTT.

The J gene is TRBJ1-2, the V gene TRBV6-4; D gene unclear. Germline-derived CDR1 and CDR2 are MRHNA and SNTAGT. V was clipped by 0 bases and J by 13 bases, with 12 bases between them. The CDR3 length is 12 residues. The CDR3 loop is CASSDSYGSLTF. CDR3 nucleotide sequence: TGTGCCAGCAGTGACTCTTATGGCAGCCTCACCTTC.

The rearrangement joins TRBV27 to TRBJ1-5; maybe TRBD1 (6 bases). The CDR3 loop spans 18 amino acids. V gave up 6 bases and J gave up 6 bases, with 27 bases separating them. The germline gives CDR1 MNHEY, CDR2 SMNVEV (reference sequence). The chain's CDR3 is CASSKGGQWANAGQPQHF. The CDR3 nucleotides are TGTGCCAGCAGCAAGGGGGGACAATGGGCCAATGCTGGTCAGCCCCAGCATTTT.

The J gene is TRBJ1-2, the V gene TRBV7-8; tentatively, D is TRBD1 (5 bases). Germline V gene data show CDR1 as SGHVS and CDR2 as FQNEAQ. This CDR3 is 15 amino acids long. Trimming stripped 4 bases from V and 3 bases from J, with 15 bases between. The CDR3 coding sequence is TGTGCCAGCAGCTCGCAAAAGTTGGGGGACTATGGCTACACCTTC. Translating it yields CASSSQKLGDYGYTF.

V gene TRBV7-3 combines with J gene TRBJ2-2; no firm D call. Trimming left V 4 bases short and J 4 bases short, with 13 bases between. The germline V gene encodes CDR1 SGHTA and CDR2 FQGTGA. The CDR3 length is 15 residues. The CDR3 nucleotides read TGTGCCAGCAGCTCCCGTTCAGGCTTCACCGGGGAGCTGTTTTTT. Protein: CASSSRSGFTGELFF.

This clone was picked up one time. The rearrangement uses TRBV6-1 and TRBJ1-5; unclear D gene. Deletions cut 3 bases from V and 0 bases from J, with 6 bases between. The CDR3 loop spans 14 amino acids. Per the germline V gene, CDR1 is MNHNS and CDR2 is SASEGT. CDR3 amino acids: CASSDDTSNQPQHF. CDR3 DNA: TGTGCCAGCAGTGACGACACTAGCAATCAGCCCCAGCATTTT.

The chain combines TRBV2 with TRBJ2-7, with D hard to call. The V gene's germline CDR1 is SNHLY and CDR2 FYNNEI. This CDR3 spans 12 amino acids. The V end lost 7 bases, the J end lost 3 bases, and 10 bases lay between the germline ends. Here the CDR3 DNA reads TGTGCCAGCAAGGTGGACGGCTACGAGCAGTACTTC. This codes for CASKVDGYEQYF.